The 28 T cell receptor beta chains below all came from one sample that was sequenced in a study of a mutant IDH1 vaccine in newly diagnosed glioma. Method: immunoSEQ multiplex PCR; TCRdb's copy keeps in-frame clones and lacks some. The sample lists about 48,000 clones; approximately 80% were seen once. Antigens of these TCRs are unknown. Time point here: week 35, safety follow-up. Topical imiquimod was applied with each vaccine dose, which held 300 ug of mutant IDH1 20-mer peptide. The sample was PBMCs, taken from a glioma patient whose treatment included an IDH1 peptide vaccine. The origin of the receptors is a man in his forties with glioma.

This chain links TRBV30 with TRBJ1-2; D remains ambiguous. Germline CDR1 and CDR2: GTSNPN and SVGIG (reference sequence). With 1 base removed from V and 2 bases from J, the gap between germline ends came to 5 bases. This CDR3 region has 12 residues. CDR3 in amino acids: CAWSALNYGYTF. Here the CDR3 DNA reads TGTGCCTGGAGTGCCTTAAACTATGGCTACACCTTC.

The chain has TRBV10-1 and TRBJ2-2; unclear D gene. Germline V lookup: CDR1 WNHNN, CDR2 SYGVQD (reference sequence). Trimming left V 6 bases short and J 3 bases short, with 8 bases between. This CDR3 spans 13 amino acids. The CDR3 region is CASRDTDTGELFF. The CDR3 DNA sequence: TGCGCCAGCAGAGACACGGACACCGGGGAGCTGTTTTTT.

V is TRBV14 and J is TRBJ1-2; D call uncertain. Trimming cost V 3 bases and J 5 bases, with 10 bases left between them. The germline V gene has CDR1 SGHDN and CDR2 FVKESK. This CDR3 region has 13 residues. The CDR3 DNA reads as TGTGCCAGCAGCCATCCCCGGGCATATGGCTACACCTTC. It encodes CASSHPRAYGYTF.

The genes are TRBV5-1 and TRBJ1-3, with D unresolved. Between the trimmed V and J ends, which lost 5 bases and 0 bases, there was a span of 12 bases. The germline V gene has CDR1 SGHRS and CDR2 YFSETQ. The CDR3 is 15 amino acids. The CDR3 protein is CASRPGFNSGNTIYF. The CDR3 DNA sequence: TGCGCCAGCAGGCCCGGTTTCAACTCTGGAAACACCATATATTTT.

V and J are TRBV19 and TRBJ1-5; D may be TRBD1 (6 bases). This CDR3 is 16 amino acids long. The germline gives CDR1 LNHDA, CDR2 SQIVND (reference sequence). The V gene lost 6 bases and the J gene lost 4 bases, with 19 bases spanning the gap. The chain's CDR3 is CASRSGDTPSNQPQHF. The CDR3 region has the DNA TGTGCCAGTAGGTCCGGGGACACCCCATCTAATCAGCCCCAGCATTTT.

The chain recombines TRBV4-1 with TRBJ2-3; 9 bases are a match to TRBD1. Per the germline V gene, CDR1 is MGHRA and CDR2 is YSYEKL. This CDR3 has 16 residues. V shed 3 bases and J 6 bases; nucleotides not matched to a gene: 10. The CDR3 sequence: CASSQGTGRSGDTQYF. The CDR3 nucleotides read TGCGCCAGCAGCCAGGGGACAGGGCGCAGTGGGGATACGCAGTATTTT.

This clone has more than one count but fewer than ten. The gene calls are TRBV25-1 and TRBJ1-5; D is ambiguous. The CDR3 totals 12 residues. In germline, CDR1 is MGHDK, CDR2 SYGVNS. V was clipped by 5 bases and J by 4 bases, with 6 bases between them. The CDR3 DNA is TGTGCCAGCAGTTACGGTAATCAGCCCCAGCATTTT. Protein sequence: CASSYGNQPQHF.

This rearrangement joins TRBV9 to TRBJ1-3, with 7 positions matching TRBD1. V lost 2 bases to trimming and J lost 5 bases; unmatched junction nucleotides: 7. Germline CDR1 SGDLS, CDR2 YYNGEE. The CDR3 sequence is 15 residues long. Here the CDR3 DNA reads TGTGCCAGCAGCGTTGGAGGGGACAGCAGAAACACCATATATTTT. Amino acids: CASSVGGDSRNTIYF.

The chain is built from TRBV10-3 and TRBJ2-7; perhaps D is TRBD1 or TRBD2 (6 bases each). The CDR3 has 13 amino acids. Trimming removed 8 bases from V and 1 base from J, with 12 bases in between. Per the germline V gene, CDR1 is ENHRY and CDR2 is SYGVKD. The CDR3 nucleotides read TGTGCCATCGGGGGGCGGGAATCCTACGAGCAGTACTTC. Its protein product is CAIGGRESYEQYF.

The rearrangement links TRBV6-5 to TRBJ1-1; no definite D call. V gave up 0 bases and J gave up 8 bases, with 16 bases separating them. This CDR3 has 15 residues. From germline, CDR1 is MNHEY and CDR2 SVGAGI. CDR3 sequence: CASSYSKLVSIEAFF. The CDR3, as DNA: TGTGCCAGCAGTTACTCGAAGCTGGTTTCCATCGAAGCTTTCTTT.

The genes are TRBV5-1 and TRBJ1-1; D gene unclear. This CDR3 has 15 amino acids. Germline CDR1 is SGHRS and CDR2 is YFSETQ. The V gene lost 4 bases and the J gene lost 4 bases, with 17 bases spanning the gap. CDR3 in amino acids: CASSPELRVATEAFF. The CDR3 region has the DNA TGCGCCAGCAGCCCAGAGTTGCGGGTAGCCACTGAAGCTTTCTTT.

The chain couples TRBV6-1 to TRBJ1-1, with a tentative D call TRBD1 (5 bases). V lost 2 bases and J lost 1, with 14 bases in between. Germline loops: CDR1 MNHNS, CDR2 SASEGT. The CDR3 spans 16 residues. The CDR3 sequence is CASSESAGIGNTEAFF. The CDR3 DNA reads as TGTGCCAGCAGTGAATCTGCAGGGATAGGGAACACTGAAGCTTTCTTT.

The chain carries TRBV7-9 and TRBJ2-2; D is undetermined. Germline V gives CDR1 SEHNR, CDR2 FQNEAQ (reference sequence). The CDR3 is made up of 12 amino acids. Trimming shortened V by 7 bases and J by 6 bases, and 9 bases separated the two germline ends. The CDR3 loop reads CASTFGSGELFF. Here the CDR3 DNA reads TGTGCCAGCACCTTCGGATCCGGGGAGCTGTTTTTT.

This clone was found a few times. This rearrangement joins TRBV11-3 to TRBJ2-2; D is ambiguous. CDR3 length equals 15 residues. The V gene's germline CDR1 is SGHNT and CDR2 YENEEA. Trimming shortened V by 5 bases and J by 4 bases, and 14 bases separated the two germline ends. CDR3 sequence (DNA): TGTGCCAGCAGCCCCGGCCCGATCAGCACCGGGGAGCTGTTTTTT. Translation gives CASSPGPISTGELFF.

This chain joins TRBV2 and TRBJ1-5; D unresolved. V lost 2 bases and J lost 0, with 8 bases in between. The CDR3 runs to 15 residues. From germline, CDR1 is SNHLY and CDR2 FYNNEI. CDR3 sequence reads: CASSEHTLSNQPQHF. DNA of the CDR3: TGTGCCAGCAGTGAACACACCCTTAGCAATCAGCCCCAGCATTTT. The whole variable domain, filled in from reference TRBV2 and TRBJ1-5, reads EPEVTQTPSHQVTQMGQEVILRCVPISNHLYFYWYRQILGQKVEFLVSFYNNEISEKSEIFDDQFSVERPDGSNFTLKIRSTKLEDSAMYFCASSEHTLSNQPQHFGDGTRLSIL.

The chain is built from TRBV6-5 and TRBJ2-2, with 8 bases lining up with TRBD2. With 6 bases clipped from V and 4 bases from J, the junction kept 4 bases outside the gene matches. CDR3 size: 14 residues. Germline V CDR1 and CDR2: MNHEY, SVGAGI. CDR3 DNA sequence: TGTGCCAGCAGGCCCGGGACTAGCACCGGGGAGCTGTTTTTT. Amino acids: CASRPGTSTGELFF.

The J gene is TRBJ2-7, the V gene TRBV18; D not resolved. Trimming removed 0 bases at V and 1 base at J, with 4 bases between. This CDR3 region has 13 residues. CDR1 is KGHSH, CDR2 LQKENI, per germline. This chain's CDR3 is CASSPPASYEQYF. CDR3 DNA: TGTGCCAGCTCACCACCGGCGTCCTACGAGCAGTACTTC.

The chain uses TRBV7-9 and TRBJ1-1; 8 nucleotides match TRBD1. The V gene's germline CDR1 is SEHNR and CDR2 FQNEAQ (reference sequence). The length of the CDR3 is 13 residues. The junction had 3 bases not matched to a gene; V was cut back by 5 bases and J by 4 bases. The CDR3 DNA reads as TGTGCCAGCAGCCTGGACAGGGCCACTGAAGCTTTCTTT. It specifies CASSLDRATEAFF.

The V and J genes are TRBV5-6 and TRBJ2-3; the D gene is possibly TRBD2 (7 bases). V was trimmed by 1 base and J by 2 bases, leaving 14 bases between them. The germline CDR1 and CDR2 sequences are SGHDT and YYEEEE. This CDR3 is built from 16 residues. The CDR3 here is CASSLLGGGLTDTQYF. As DNA, the CDR3 is TGTGCCAGCAGCTTGCTCGGCGGGGGCCTCACAGATACGCAGTATTTT.

By share, this clone ranks as medium-sized. J is TRBJ1-5 and V is TRBV19; TRBD1 aligns across 10 bases. Germline lookup yields CDR1 LNHDA and CDR2 SQIVND (reference sequence). V dropped 1 base and J dropped 7; count of bases not matched to a gene: 4. The CDR3 length is 15 residues. The CDR3 here is CASSIGTGGEQPQHF. Here the CDR3 DNA reads TGTGCCAGTAGTATAGGGACAGGGGGGGAGCAGCCCCAGCATTTT.

By sample fraction, this clone is large. Here the CDR3 DNA reads TGTGCCAGCAGCCCAGTCTCCCCCGAGGTTCTGGGCTATGGCTACACCTTC. As protein: CASSPVSPEVLGYGYTF. The chain carries TRBV7-3 and TRBJ1-2; D gene unclear. The germline V and J ends were trimmed by 5 bases and 4 bases, with 23 bases remaining between them. Germline values: CDR1 SGHTA, CDR2 FQGTGA. There are 17 residues in the CDR3.

This sequence joins TRBV6-6 and TRBJ2-3; D uncertain. Trimming pared 2 bases from V and 5 bases from J, leaving 2 bases between. This CDR3 contains 11 residues. Germline assignment: CDR1 MNHNY and CDR2 SVGAGI (reference sequence). The CDR3 sequence: CASSYGDTQYF. The CDR3 DNA follows: TGTGCCAGCAGTTACGGAGATACGCAGTATTTT.

The chain joins TRBV2 to TRBJ2-3; D gene unclear. CDR3 length equals 10 residues. Germline CDR1 SNHLY, CDR2 FYNNEI. V was pared by 9 bases and J by 6 bases, with 7 bases between. The CDR3 DNA follows: TGTGCCAGTCAACGGGATACGCAGTATTTT. Its translation is CASQRDTQYF.

CDR3 sequence (DNA): TGTGCCAGCAGTTACCGGGGACAGGGGAAATACGAGCAGTACTTC. It translates to CASSYRGQGKYEQYF. The rearrangement links TRBV6-5 to TRBJ2-7; 10 nucleotides match TRBD1. Germline V gives CDR1 MNHEY, CDR2 SVGAGI. This CDR3 comprises 15 residues. V lost 2 bases and J lost 4; bases outside the gene matches: 5.

The chain couples TRBV5-1 to TRBJ2-2; 8 bases agree with TRBD1. The CDR3 sequence is 16 residues long. Per germline, CDR1 SGHRS and CDR2 YFSETQ. V was clipped by 4 bases and J by 4 bases; unmatched bases: 9. The CDR3 loop is CASSASGGAGTGELFF. CDR3 in DNA: TGCGCCAGCAGCGCCTCAGGGGGCGCCGGCACCGGGGAGCTGTTTTTT.

The chain is built from TRBV5-5 and TRBJ1-1; D is unresolved. V was shortened by 3 bases and J by 3 bases, with 9 bases between the two germline ends. CDR3 length: 13 amino acids. Germline CDR1 reads SGHKS; CDR2 reads YYEKEE (reference sequence). The DNA of the CDR3 is TGTGCCAGCAGCTCGTCGCCGTACACTGAAGCTTTCTTT. Protein: CASSSSPYTEAFF.

This clone was observed a handful of times. This chain links TRBV5-1 with TRBJ1-1; no clear D gene. Germline V gene lookup returns CDR1 SGHRS and CDR2 YFSETQ. The CDR3 runs to 13 residues. V lost 1 base and J lost 1, with 5 bases in between. The CDR3 DNA follows: TGCGCCAGCAGCTTGTGGCGGAACACTGAAGCTTTCTTT. Translating it yields CASSLWRNTEAFF.

The V call is TRBV4-1, the J call TRBJ2-3, with 10 bases aligning to TRBD2. The CDR3 loop spans 18 amino acids. V trimming: 0 bases; J trimming: 0 bases; junction bases outside the gene matches: 6. Germline CDR1 and CDR2: MGHRA and YSYEKL. The DNA for the CDR3 is TGCGCCAGCAGCCAAGATCGAGCGGGGGGGCCTAGCACAGATACGCAGTATTTT. This sequence encodes CASSQDRAGGPSTDTQYF.